The 21 T cell receptor beta chains listed next were all sequenced from one sample in a study of blood T cell repertoires in COVID-19. Some clones are missing from TCRdb's copy, which holds only in-frame ones; the method was immunoSEQ multiplex PCR. The table has some 50,000 clones, 75% to 80% seen once. The specimen sequenced was peripheral blood. The origin of the receptors is a human donor with active or convalescent COVID-19. The donor label of this sample is uncertain.

V usage is TRBV30 and J usage is TRBJ1-6; a possible D gene is TRBD1 (5 bases). Germline CDR1 reads GTSNPN; CDR2 reads SVGIG (reference sequence). V shed 5 bases and J shed 10 bases, with 15 bases lying between them. CDR3 length: 13 amino acids. Written as DNA, the CDR3 is TGTGCCTGGCTGGGGGGTCCAGGGTCACCCCTCCACTTT. Amino acids: CAWLGGPGSPLHF. Filled out from reference TRBV30 and TRBJ1-6, the complete variable domain reads SQTIHQWPATLVQPVGSPLSLECTVEGTSNPNLYWYRQAAGRGLQLLFYSVGIGQISSEVPQNLSASRPQDRQFILSSKKLLLSDSGFYLCAWLGGPGSPLHFGNGTRLTVT.

The V and J genes are TRBV7-2 and TRBJ1-5; D uncertain. The CDR3 length is 13 residues. Trimming took off 2 bases at V and 4 bases at J, with 6 bases between the two ends. Germline V gene sequence: CDR1 SGHTA, CDR2 FQGNSA. This CDR3 reads CASSLRDNQPQHF. CDR3 nucleotide sequence: TGTGCCAGCAGCTTAAGAGATAATCAGCCCCAGCATTTT.

The chain links TRBV29-1 to TRBJ1-1; weak D call: TRBD1 (5 bases). There are 14 residues in the CDR3. The V and J ends lost 4 bases and 4 bases respectively, with 16 bases between them. Per the germline V gene, CDR1 is SQVTM and CDR2 is ANQGSEA. CDR3 nucleotide sequence: TGCAGCGTTGGGGGCGGACATCTAGGCACTGAAGCTTTCTTT. It specifies CSVGGGHLGTEAFF.

The genes are TRBV27 and TRBJ1-4; 7 bases are shared with TRBD1. The ends lost 6 bases at V and 0 bases at J; junction bases unmatched: 1. Germline V CDR1 and CDR2: MNHEY, SMNVEV (reference sequence). CDR3 length: 14 amino acids. The CDR3: CASRGTATNEKLFF. CDR3 nucleotides: TGTGCCAGCAGAGGGACAGCAACTAATGAAAAACTGTTTTTT.

The chain is built from TRBV6-5 and TRBJ2-1, with D possibly matching TRBD1 (5 bases). Trimming took 5 bases from V and 6 from J, leaving 8 bases between them. The CDR3 runs to 12 residues. Germline CDR1 MNHEY, CDR2 SVGAGI. CDR3 in DNA: TGTGCCAGCAGTAAGGGGTCCAATGAGCAGTTCTTC. Encoded protein: CASSKGSNEQFF.

This clone showed up just a few times. The CDR3 loop is CSARDRDEAEAFF. CDR3 nucleotides: TGCAGCGCAAGGGACAGGGATGAGGCTGAAGCTTTCTTT. The chain couples TRBV29-1 to TRBJ1-1; 9 bases are a match to TRBD1. V was pared by 7 bases and J by 6 bases, with 9 bases of the junction left unmatched. There are 13 residues in the CDR3. Germline V CDR1 and CDR2: SQVTM, ANQGSEA. Full variable domain (rest looked up from reference TRBV29-1 and TRBJ1-1): SAVISQKPSRDICQRGTSLTIQCQVDSQVTMMFWYRQQPGQSLTLIATANQGSEATYESGFVIDKFPISRPNLTFSTLTVSNMSPEDSSIYLCSARDRDEAEAFFGQGTRLTVV.

The table lists this clone with a few counts. Other DNA sequences within the sample encode an identical CDR3. The V call is TRBV19, the J call TRBJ1-3; D is undetermined. The CDR3 totals 14 residues. Germline assignment: CDR1 LNHDA and CDR2 SQIVND (reference sequence). V was pared by 6 bases and J by 0 bases, with 9 bases between. In DNA, the CDR3 is TGTGCCAGTAGGGATAGAGGCTCTGGAAACACCATATATTTT. Translated, it gives CASRDRGSGNTIYF.

This chain joins TRBV19 and TRBJ2-1; TRBD1 agrees at 12 bases. Unmatched junction bases numbered 6, after V lost 3 bases and J lost 9 bases. The CDR3 is 15 residues long. Germline values: CDR1 LNHDA, CDR2 SQIVND (reference sequence). CDR3 protein: CASSMFGTGGSEQFF. CDR3 sequence (DNA): TGTGCCAGTAGTATGTTTGGGACAGGGGGCAGTGAGCAGTTCTTC.

The genes are TRBV6-5 and TRBJ1-2, with D possibly being TRBD1 (6 bases). CDR3 length equals 15 residues. Germline-derived CDR1 and CDR2 are MNHEY and SVGAGI. V was trimmed by 6 bases and J by 1 base, leaving 15 bases between them. CDR3 coding DNA: TGTGCCAGCAGCGTAAGGACGGACAGTAACTATGGCTACACCTTC. It codes for CASSVRTDSNYGYTF.

This clone was observed a single time. The genes are TRBV18 and TRBJ2-1; 8 bases fit TRBD2. In germline, CDR1 is KGHSH, CDR2 LQKENI. Germline trimming cut 5 bases from V and 9 bases from J; bases unmatched to any gene: 12. The length of the CDR3 is 15 residues. CDR3 residues: CASSTGTRGLIEQFF. As DNA, the CDR3 is TGTGCCAGCTCAACCGGGACTAGAGGTTTGATTGAGCAGTTCTTC.

This chain uses TRBV3-1 (or the pseudogene TRBV3-2) with TRBJ2-7; possible D gene TRBD2, 5 bases. The V gene's germline CDR1 is LGHDT and CDR2 YNNKEL (reference sequence). The V and J ends lost 3 bases and 1 base respectively, with 10 bases between them. This CDR3 region has 14 residues. CDR3 residues: CASSHGKPSYEQYF. The CDR3 nucleotides read TGTGCCAGCAGCCACGGGAAGCCGTCCTACGAGCAGTACTTC.

The V gene is TRBV11-1, the J gene TRBJ1-2, with a tentative D call TRBD1 (5 bases). Trimming shortened V by 3 bases and J by 3 bases, and 8 bases separated the two germline ends. The CDR3 is 13 amino acids. Germline CDR1 is SGHAT and CDR2 is FQDESV (reference sequence). The CDR3 here is CASSLTAYYGYTF. CDR3 bases: TGTGCCAGCAGCTTGACAGCGTACTATGGCTACACCTTC.

The V and J genes are TRBV7-3 and TRBJ2-5, with a tentative D call TRBD2 (5 bases). This CDR3 contains 14 residues. Germline loops: CDR1 SGHTA, CDR2 FQGTGA. Trimming took off 5 bases at V and 5 bases at J, with 15 bases between the two ends. In DNA, the CDR3 is TGTGCCAGCAGCCCCCGAGGGAGTGCGGAGACCCAGTACTTC. Protein: CASSPRGSAETQYF. The variable domain in full, completed from reference TRBV7-3 and TRBJ2-5, reads GAGVSQTPSNKVTEKGKYVELRCDPISGHTALYWYRQSLGQGPEFLIYFQGTGAADDSGLPNDRFFAVRPEGSVSTLKIQRTERGDSAVYLCASSPRGSAETQYFGPGTRLLVL.

This clone was found once. The rearrangement uses TRBV29-1 and TRBJ2-7; 11 bases are shared with TRBD1. Germline V gives CDR1 SQVTM, CDR2 ANQGSEA. The CDR3 sequence is 15 residues long. Germline trimming cut 4 bases from V and 5 bases from J; bases unmatched to any gene: 10. Written as DNA, the CDR3 is TGCAGCGTTGGGGACAGGGGGAAAACTGGGCACGAGCAGTACTTC. This sequence encodes CSVGDRGKTGHEQYF.

This rearrangement joins TRBV2 to TRBJ1-2; unclear D gene. Germline loops: CDR1 SNHLY, CDR2 FYNNEI. The CDR3 extends over 13 amino acids. V was shortened by 4 bases and J by 7 bases, with 13 bases between the two germline ends. This CDR3 reads CASSVVAESGYTF. CDR3 coding DNA: TGTGCCAGCAGTGTGGTGGCGGAATCTGGCTACACCTTC.

This clone was seen a handful of times. This rearrangement joins TRBV2 to TRBJ1-1; possible D gene TRBD1, 6 bases. Germline CDR1 is SNHLY and CDR2 is FYNNEI. Trimming stripped 6 bases from V and 2 bases from J, with 16 bases between. CDR3 length: 15 residues. DNA of the CDR3: TGTGCCAGCAGACCTGGACAGCAACCTAACACTGAAGCTTTCTTT. Translated: CASRPGQQPNTEAFF.

V and J are TRBV7-2 and TRBJ2-1; D is possibly TRBD2 (6 bases). V shed 5 bases and J shed 1 base, with 12 bases lying between them. Germline V gene sequence: CDR1 SGHTA, CDR2 FQGNSA. This CDR3 is 15 amino acids long. The CDR3 region has the DNA TGTGCCAGCAGCGCGGGGTTTGATTCCTACAATGAGCAGTTCTTC. Protein: CASSAGFDSYNEQFF.

This clone is termed hyperexpanded. The chain recombines TRBV19 with TRBJ2-3; tentatively, D is TRBD2 (6 bases). This CDR3 spans 13 amino acids. Germline CDR1 is LNHDA and CDR2 is SQIVND (reference sequence). The V end was cut by 1 base, the J end by 5 bases, with 7 bases between. CDR3 amino acids: CASSIGGEDTQYF. As DNA, the CDR3 is TGTGCCAGTAGTATAGGGGGGGAAGATACGCAGTATTTT.

V usage is TRBV29-1 and J usage is TRBJ2-3; D is unresolved. This CDR3 spans 11 amino acids. CDR1 is SQVTM and CDR2 is ANQGSEA in the germline V gene. V was clipped by 4 bases and J by 7 bases, with 9 bases between them. This CDR3 is CSVGADYTQYF. For the CDR3, the DNA is TGCAGCGTTGGAGCAGACTATACGCAGTATTTT.

This sequence joins TRBV15 and TRBJ1-4; D might be TRBD1 (6 bases). This CDR3 spans 14 amino acids. V was shortened by 3 bases and J by 8 bases, with 13 bases between the two germline ends. Germline CDR1 and CDR2: LNHNV and YYDKDF (reference sequence). The CDR3 here is CATSSWDIREKLFF. The CDR3 DNA is TGTGCCACCAGCAGTTGGGACATAAGAGAAAAACTGTTTTTT.

The J gene is TRBJ2-7, the V gene TRBV27, with D maybe TRBD2 (6 bases). With 4 bases removed from V and 2 bases from J, the gap between germline ends came to 12 bases. CDR1 and CDR2 from the germline V gene are MNHEY and SMNVEV (reference sequence). The CDR3 has 14 residues. The CDR3 bases are TGTGCCAGCAGTTCGGGACTTTTAACCTACGAGCAGTACTTC. It yields the protein CASSSGLLTYEQYF.